This is a list of T cell receptor beta chains from one sample in a study of cytomegalovirus exposure and HLA in healthy donors. Clones were read by immunoSEQ multiplex PCR, and TCRdb kept only the in-frame ones, dropping some. The sample contains around 31,000 clones, around nine tenths of which appear only once. Sequenced input: PBMCs. The receptors come from a boy younger than 18 in good health and CMV-seronegative. Each CDR3 is given with its conserved first and last residue. The order of the fields is clone size, V gene, D gene, J gene, CDR3 protein, CDR3 DNA. D genes are given only for firm matches. Clone size is given for some rows only: seen once, a few or many times, or a class if the clone is expanded.

clone size: .; V gene: TRBV27; D gene: TRBD2; J gene: TRBJ2-1; CDR3 protein: CASSLEGTSSYNEQFF; CDR3 DNA: TGTGCCAGCAGTTTAGAAGGGACTAGCTCCTACAATGAGCAGTTCTTC
clone size: medium-sized; V gene: TRBV6-5; D gene: .; J gene: TRBJ1-1; CDR3 protein: CASSYQKDTEAFF; CDR3 DNA: TGTGCCAGCAGTTACCAGAAAGACACTGAAGCTTTCTTT
clone size: .; V gene: TRBV18; D gene: .; J gene: TRBJ2-7; CDR3 protein: CASSPQGAGLYEQYF; CDR3 DNA: TGTGCCAGCTCACCGCAGGGCGCTGGCCTCTACGAGCAGTACTTC
clone size: .; V gene: TRBV27; D gene: TRBD1; J gene: TRBJ2-7; CDR3 protein: CASRFGQGSYEQYF; CDR3 DNA: TGTGCCAGCAGATTCGGACAGGGCTCCTACGAGCAGTACTTC
clone size: once; V gene: TRBV10-3; D gene: .; J gene: TRBJ1-6; CDR3 protein: CAISESTGNSPLHF; CDR3 DNA: TGTGCCATCAGTGAGTCAACAGGGAATTCACCCCTCCACTTT
clone size: .; V gene: TRBV28; D gene: TRBD2; J gene: TRBJ2-7; CDR3 protein: CASSTSGGPVEQYF; CDR3 DNA: TGTGCCAGCAGTACTAGCGGGGGGCCCGTCGAGCAGTACTTC
clone size: .; V gene: TRBV18; D gene: .; J gene: TRBJ2-5; CDR3 protein: CASSQTSRGETQYF; CDR3 DNA: TGTGCCAGCTCGCAAACTAGCCGCGGGGAGACCCAGTACTTC
clone size: .; V gene: TRBV18; D gene: .; J gene: TRBJ2-2; CDR3 protein: CASSPYGQQFGDTGELFF; CDR3 DNA: TGTGCCAGCTCACCGTACGGACAGCAGTTTGGGGACACCGGGGAGCTGTTTTTT
clone size: .; V gene: TRBV4-2; D gene: .; J gene: TRBJ2-3; CDR3 protein: CASSPSGEPTDTQYF; CDR3 DNA: TGTGCCAGCAGCCCCTCGGGGGAACCCACAGATACGCAGTATTTT
clone size: .; V gene: TRBV11-3; D gene: .; J gene: TRBJ1-2; CDR3 protein: CASLTFLPGANYGYTF; CDR3 DNA: TGTGCCAGTCTCACTTTCCTCCCGGGGGCTAACTATGGCTACACCTTC
clone size: .; V gene: TRBV5-1; D gene: .; J gene: TRBJ2-5; CDR3 protein: CASSSGQASETQYF; CDR3 DNA: TGCGCCAGCAGCTCTGGACAAGCCTCAGAGACCCAGTACTTC
clone size: .; V gene: TRBV5-1; D gene: .; J gene: TRBJ1-3; CDR3 protein: CASSQTTGPSLGNTIYF; CDR3 DNA: TGCGCCAGCAGCCAAACCACAGGGCCCTCTTTAGGAAACACCATATATTTT
clone size: .; V gene: TRBV4-2; D gene: TRBD2; J gene: TRBJ2-5; CDR3 protein: CASSRELAGGGETQYF; CDR3 DNA: TGTGCCAGCAGCCGGGAACTAGCGGGGGGGGGAGAGACCCAGTACTTC
clone size: .; V gene: TRBV19; D gene: TRBD1; J gene: TRBJ1-6; CDR3 protein: CASTTGTASSYNSPLHF; CDR3 DNA: TGTGCCAGTACCACCGGGACAGCGAGCTCCTATAATTCACCCCTCCACTTT